This record covers a single TCR beta chain. The data are from a study of blood T cell repertoires in COVID-19. Produced via immunoSEQ multiplex PCR; TCRdb's table is partial and in-frame only. The sample contains about 190,000 clones, about 83% of which appear only once. CDR3 length: 15 residues. The junction had 5 bases not matched to a gene; V was cut back by 3 bases and J by 5 bases. Germline V gene data show CDR1 as SGHTA and CDR2 as FQGTGA. The sample was PBMCs or T cells enriched from blood (not recorded which). This TCR derives from a man aged 40-49 years with acute COVID-19. The rearrangement uses TRBV7-3 and TRBJ2-2, with TRBD1 matching over 8 bases. CDR3 residues: CASSFITGGTGELFF. Here the CDR3 DNA reads TGTGCCAGCAGCTTCATAACAGGGGGTACCGGGGAGCTGTTTTTT.